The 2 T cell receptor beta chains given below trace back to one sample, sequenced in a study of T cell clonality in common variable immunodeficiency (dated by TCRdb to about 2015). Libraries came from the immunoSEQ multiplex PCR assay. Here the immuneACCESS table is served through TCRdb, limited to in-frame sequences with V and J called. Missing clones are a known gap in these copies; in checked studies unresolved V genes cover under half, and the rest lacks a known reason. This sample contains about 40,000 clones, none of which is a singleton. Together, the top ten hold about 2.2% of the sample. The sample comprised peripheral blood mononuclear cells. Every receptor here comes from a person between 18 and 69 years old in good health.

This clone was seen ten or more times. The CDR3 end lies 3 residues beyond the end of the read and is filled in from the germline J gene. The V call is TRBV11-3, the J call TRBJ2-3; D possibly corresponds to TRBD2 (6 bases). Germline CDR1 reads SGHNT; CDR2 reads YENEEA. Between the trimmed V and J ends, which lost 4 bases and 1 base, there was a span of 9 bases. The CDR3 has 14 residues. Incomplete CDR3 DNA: TGTGCCAGCAGCTCGCGGGAAGGCACAGATACG. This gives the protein CASSSREGTDT. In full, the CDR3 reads CASSSREGTDTQYF.

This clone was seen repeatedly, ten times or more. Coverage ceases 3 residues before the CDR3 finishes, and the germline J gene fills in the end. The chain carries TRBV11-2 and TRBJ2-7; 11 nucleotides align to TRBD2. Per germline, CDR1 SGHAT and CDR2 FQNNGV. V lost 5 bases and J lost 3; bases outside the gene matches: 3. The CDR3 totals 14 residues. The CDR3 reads CASSPTSGSYEQYF. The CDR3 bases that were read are TGTGCCAGCAGCCCTACTAGCGGGAGCTACGAG. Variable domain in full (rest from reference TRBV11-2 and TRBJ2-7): EAGVAQSPRYKIIEKRQSVAFWCNPISGHATLYWYQQILGQGPKLLIQFQNNGVVDDSQLPKDRFSAERLKGVDSTLKIQPAKLEDSAVYLCASSPTSGSYEQYFGPGTRLTVT.